This T cell receptor (beta chain) originates from a study of CD8+CD57+ T cells in acquired aplastic anemia (dated by TCRdb to the late 2010s). Regarding the complete study: DNA extracted from sorted CD4+ and CD8+ cells had a mean of about 3.2 ug, with a range of 0.2 to 27.4 ug. An average of approximately 9.8 million reads for CD4+ cells and roughly 12 million reads for CD8+ cells was obtained from healthy donor samples.

TCR beta VDJ combination and CDR3 sequence profiling used genomic DNA as the template. An Illumina HiSeq 2000 was the platform used for TCR repertoire sequencing. The authors' analysis ran thus. Repertoire assessment relied on Simpson's diversity index, CDR3 size and DJ length profiles, and TRBV/TRBJ rearrangement plots. The most abundant DNA sequence in the deep sequencing data was defined as the immunodominant clone. CDR3 amino acid sequences were checked for sharing between subjects and were compared against published repertoires and the VDJdb database. Clones were called with MiXCR by TCRdb after fastp trimmed the public reads at Q25, and only in-frame beta chains were retained. Here each entry gathers all rows of one CDR3 protein and keeps the most common genes and DNA. None of the V and J calls come from the authors' own analysis; TCRdb made them. The sample table holds over 100,000 distinct CDR3 sequences, of which around two fifths were seen once. The ten top clones hold roughly 8.1% of the sample.

About this clonotype itself: Its antigen remains unidentified. This may arise from a read error, as a much more abundant clone is one base away.

The germline V gene provides CDR1 SGHAT and CDR2 FQNNGV. Trimming takes 5 bases off V and 7 bases off J; junction bases not matched to a gene: 14. Taken from cysteine to phenylalanine, the CDR3 has 16 residues. Just the 48-base CDR3 DNA is kept, in frame starting at base 1. In this study, sorted CD4+ and CD8+ T cells from the blood of healthy subjects and of severe aplastic anemia patients had their TCR repertoires deep-sequenced. Ficoll-Paque density gradient centrifugation was used to isolate peripheral blood mononuclear cells. Before DNA extraction, CD4+ and CD8+ T cells were sorted by FACS or by magnetic beads. The paper's findings and limits, for the study overall: Around 30 CD8+ CDR3 sequences were found to be shared between patients and controls, but these sequences appeared to be highly expressed in patients and within the immunodominant clones of the patients. No significant difference in CD8+ Simpson's diversity was found between patients and healthy controls (P=0.060).

The specimen sequenced was sorted CD4+, CD8+, or CD8+CD57+ T cells (not recorded which) from PBMCs. The source is a human donor in good health, serving as a control. This chain is built from TRBV11-2 and TRBJ2-3; TRBD2 agrees with 8 junctional bases. The nucleotides are TGTGCCAGCAGCCCGCACGCGGGAGGCCGGGGGCATACGCAGTATTTT. It translates as CASSPHAGGRGHTQYF.